What follows are 20 T cell receptor beta chains derived from one specimen sequenced in a study of blood T cell repertoires in COVID-19 (dated by TCRdb to the early 2020s). Library preparation was by the immunoSEQ multiplex PCR assay. Sourced from immuneACCESS, this table was stored by TCRdb with only in-frame sequences that have V and J called. A share of the clones is absent; for the studies checked, an unresolved V gene accounts for under half, and the remainder has no known explanation. Within this sample are more than 100,000 clones, with roughly 70% of them counted one time only. In total, the top ten clones hold under 1% of the sample. The sample comprised peripheral blood. These receptors all come from a human donor with acute or convalescent COVID-19. The donor label of this sample is uncertain.

This chain links TRBV19 with TRBJ1-3; unclear D gene. CDR1 and CDR2 from the germline V gene are LNHDA and SQIVND (reference sequence). This CDR3 contains 13 residues. Trimming left V 7 bases short and J 4 bases short, with 11 bases between. The CDR3 protein is CASIEGSGNTIYF. In DNA, the CDR3 is TGTGCCAGTATCGAGGGTTCAGGAAACACCATATATTTT.

The chain has TRBV28 and TRBJ1-3; 8 positions match TRBD1. Germline V gives CDR1 MDHEN, CDR2 SYDVKM. The CDR3 runs 15 residues. V was pared by 6 bases and J by 1 base, with 5 bases of the junction left unmatched. CDR3 sequence (DNA): TGTGCCAGCAGCCCCGACAGGGGTTCTGGAAACACCATATATTTT. This sequence encodes CASSPDRGSGNTIYF.

V gene TRBV3-1 (or the pseudogene TRBV3-2) combines with J gene TRBJ1-1; 8 nucleotides line up with TRBD1. CDR3 length: 15 amino acids. With 8 bases clipped from V and 1 base from J, the junction kept 9 bases outside the gene matches. The germline CDR1 and CDR2 sequences are LGHDT and YNNKEL (reference sequence). Written as DNA, the CDR3 is TGTGCCAGCGCAATCAGGGGGCCGGCGAACACTGAAGCTTTCTTT. The encoded protein is CASAIRGPANTEAFF.

J is TRBJ1-2 and V is TRBV12-3 or TRBV12-4; 9 bases line up with TRBD1. Losses at the gene ends were 5 bases for V and 7 bases for J; bases not matched to a gene: 5. The CDR3 length is 13 residues. This CDR3 is CASSGDRDFGYTF. DNA for the CDR3: TGTGCCAGCAGTGGGGACAGGGACTTTGGCTACACCTTC.

This clone was counted a single time. The chain employs TRBV15 and TRBJ1-4, with D unclear. The CDR3 totals 11 residues. Germline V gene lookup returns CDR1 LNHNV and CDR2 YYDKDF (reference sequence). V dropped 3 bases and J dropped 8 bases, with 4 bases sitting between them. CDR3 amino acids: CATSRAEKLFF. CDR3 nucleotide sequence: TGTGCCACCAGCAGGGCAGAAAAACTGTTTTTT.

This clone was seen just once. Other DNA sequences in the sample encode the same CDR3. The genes are TRBV2 and TRBJ1-1; TRBD1 agrees at 7 bases. The germline V gene has CDR1 SNHLY and CDR2 FYNNEI. The CDR3 length is 13 residues. Unmatched junction bases numbered 1, after V lost 5 bases and J lost 1 base. In DNA, the CDR3 is TGTGCCAGCAGTCGGGACAGGAACACTGAAGCTTTCTTT. This codes for CASSRDRNTEAFF.

The chain uses TRBV9 and TRBJ2-1, with 7 positions matching TRBD1. Germline loops: CDR1 SGDLS, CDR2 YYNGEE. The CDR3 totals 13 residues. Unmatched junction bases numbered 7, after V lost 3 bases and J lost 10 bases. The CDR3 nucleotides are TGTGCCAGCAGCGGAATCTCCAGGGGGGAGCAGTTCTTC. Protein: CASSGISRGEQFF. The variable domain in full, completed from reference TRBV9 and TRBJ2-1, reads DSGVTQTPKHLITATGQRVTLRCSPRSGDLSVYWYQQSLDQGLQFLIQYYNGEERAKGNILERFSAQQFPDLHSELNLSSLELGDSALYFCASSGISRGEQFFGPGTRLTVL.

The V gene is TRBV4-2, the J gene TRBJ2-1; 13 bases map to TRBD2. From germline, CDR1 is LGHNA and CDR2 YNFKEQ. The V gene end was trimmed by 4 bases and the J gene end by 8 bases; junction bases not matched to a gene: 5. The CDR3 has 15 residues. The CDR3 spells CASSPLAGGGYEQFF. The CDR3 nucleotides are TGTGCCAGCAGCCCACTAGCGGGGGGGGGATATGAGCAGTTCTTC.

The rearrangement uses TRBV6-5 and TRBJ2-5; 10 bases match TRBD2. Germline V gene lookup returns CDR1 MNHEY and CDR2 SVGAGI. Unmatched junction bases numbered 7, after V lost 6 bases and J lost 6 bases. The CDR3 extends over 14 amino acids. The CDR3 protein is CASSPRTSGKTQYF. In DNA, the CDR3 is TGTGCCAGCAGCCCACGGACTAGCGGAAAGACCCAGTACTTC.

The chain joins TRBV11-2 to TRBJ2-7; D may be TRBD1 (5 bases). This CDR3 spans 15 amino acids. The V gene lost 3 bases and the J gene lost 4 bases, with 16 bases spanning the gap. Germline-derived CDR1 and CDR2 are SGHAT and FQNNGV. CDR3 sequence: CASSFSSGHKYEQYF. Written as DNA, the CDR3 is TGTGCCAGCAGCTTTTCGTCAGGGCACAAGTACGAGCAGTACTTC.

This clone occurred a few times. The rearrangement uses TRBV7-9 and TRBJ2-6; D perhaps matches TRBD2 (6 bases). Between the trimmed V and J ends, which lost 5 bases and 2 bases, there was a span of 7 bases. Germline V gene sequence: CDR1 SEHNR, CDR2 FQNEAQ (reference sequence). The CDR3 length is 14 residues. DNA for the CDR3: TGTGCCAGCAGCCGGGGGACTGGGGCCAACGTCCTGACTTTC. Its protein is CASSRGTGANVLTF.

The sample holds many counts of this clone. This chain joins TRBV7-8 and TRBJ2-5; 9 bases are shared with TRBD2. The trim removed 4 bases at V and 8 bases at J, leaving 5 bases unmatched. CDR1 and CDR2 (germline): SGHVS, FQNEAQ. The CDR3 length is 13 residues. The CDR3 reads CASSSLAGITQYF. The DNA of the CDR3 is TGTGCCAGCAGCTCTCTAGCGGGGATCACCCAGTACTTC.

As DNA, the CDR3 is TGTGCCAGCAGCTTGGCCGGGGACAGGGCAGACTACGAGCAGTACGTC. Translating it yields CASSLAGDRADYEQYV. The rearrangement links TRBV11-3 to TRBJ2-7, with 9 positions matching TRBD1. This CDR3 is built from 16 residues. V was clipped by 3 bases and J by 3 bases; unmatched bases: 9. Germline V gene data show CDR1 as SGHNT and CDR2 as YENEEA.

The rearrangement links TRBV9 to TRBJ1-2; D remains ambiguous. The germline V gene has CDR1 SGDLS and CDR2 YYNGEE. V was pared by 3 bases and J by 10 bases, with 10 bases between. The CDR3 is 11 amino acids. The CDR3 is CASSALSIYTF. The CDR3 nucleotides are TGTGCCAGCAGCGCCCTCTCTATCTACACCTTC.

This clone was recorded once. The rearrangement links TRBV4-1 to TRBJ1-4; D perhaps matches TRBD1 (5 bases). V was shortened by 3 bases and J by 8 bases, with 19 bases between the two germline ends. Germline CDR1 MGHRA, CDR2 YSYEKL. CDR3 size: 16 residues. CDR3 DNA sequence: TGCGCCAGCAGCCAGAGGTTGGCAGGGAAGGGCGAAAAACTGTTTTTT. Protein: CASSQRLAGKGEKLFF.

This chain links TRBV27 with TRBJ2-2, with 10 bases fitting TRBD2. Trimming took 3 bases from V and 0 from J; bases not matched to a gene: 7. The CDR3 consists of 18 residues. The germline gives CDR1 MNHEY, CDR2 SMNVEV (reference sequence). CDR3 residues: CASSFRTSGRSNTGELFF. In nucleotides, the CDR3 is TGTGCCAGCAGTTTTCGGACTAGCGGCAGATCGAACACCGGGGAGCTGTTTTTT.

The J gene is TRBJ1-1, the V gene TRBV4-1, with D maybe TRBD1 (5 bases). The germline V gene has CDR1 MGHRA and CDR2 YSYEKL. Trimming removed 2 bases from V and 1 base from J, with 14 bases in between. The CDR3 is 16 amino acids. The CDR3 DNA is TGCGCCAGCAGCCAACTCCCGACAGTGACGAACACTGAAGCTTTCTTT. Its protein product is CASSQLPTVTNTEAFF.

This clone was detected only a few times. The V gene is TRBV5-4, the J gene TRBJ2-5; the match to TRBD1 covers 8 bases. The J segment lost 3 bases and the V segment lost 4 bases, leaving 2 bases of the junction unmatched. Germline V gives CDR1 SGHNT, CDR2 YYREEE (reference sequence). CDR3 length: 13 residues. In nucleotides, the CDR3 is TGTGCCAGCAGCCTGGACAGGGAAGAGACCCAGTACTTC. It encodes CASSLDREETQYF. Using reference TRBV5-4 and TRBJ2-5 for the parts outside the CDR3, the full variable domain is ETGVTQSPTHLIKTRGQQVTLRCSSQSGHNTVSWYQQALGQGPQFIFQYYREEENGRGNFPPRFSGLQFPNYSSELNVNALELDDSALYLCASSLDREETQYFGPGTRLLVL.

This chain uses TRBV15 with TRBJ2-5, with TRBD1 identical over 9 bases. The V gene end was trimmed by 0 bases and the J gene end by 2 bases; junction bases not matched to a gene: 7. The CDR3 has 17 amino acids. Germline V CDR1 and CDR2: LNHNV, YYDKDF (reference sequence). This chain's CDR3 is CATSRDRRGQGQETQYF. The CDR3 DNA follows: TGTGCCACCAGCAGAGATCGAAGGGGACAGGGACAAGAGACCCAGTACTTC.

V and J are TRBV30 and TRBJ1-4; D unclear. The V and J ends lost 1 base and 5 bases respectively, with 17 bases between them. CDR1 and CDR2 (germline): GTSNPN, SVGIG (reference sequence). This CDR3 is 16 amino acids long. For the CDR3, the DNA is TGTGCCTGGAGTGCAATAAGGACGGGAAAGAATGAAAAACTGTTTTTT. Translated, it gives CAWSAIRTGKNEKLFF.